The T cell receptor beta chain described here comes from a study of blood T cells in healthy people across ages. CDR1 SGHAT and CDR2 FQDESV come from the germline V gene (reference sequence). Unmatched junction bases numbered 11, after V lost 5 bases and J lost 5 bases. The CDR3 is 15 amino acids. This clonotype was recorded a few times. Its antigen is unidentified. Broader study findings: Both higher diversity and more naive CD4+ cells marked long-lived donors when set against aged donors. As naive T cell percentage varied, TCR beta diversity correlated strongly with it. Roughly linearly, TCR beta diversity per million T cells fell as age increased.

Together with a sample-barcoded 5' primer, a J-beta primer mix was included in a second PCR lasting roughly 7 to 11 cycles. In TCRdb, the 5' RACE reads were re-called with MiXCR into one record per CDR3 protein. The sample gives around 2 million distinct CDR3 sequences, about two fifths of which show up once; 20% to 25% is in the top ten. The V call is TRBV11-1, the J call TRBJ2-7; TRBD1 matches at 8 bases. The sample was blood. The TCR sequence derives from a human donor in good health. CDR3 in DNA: TGTGCCAGCAGCCCCCAGGGACAGGTTCACAACGAGCAGTACTTC. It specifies CASSPQGQVHNEQYF.